The clone carrying this T cell receptor beta chain came up a few times. Its target is unknown. The data derive from a study of T-cell memory formation after mild COVID-19. In the study overall: Largely donor-specific TCR clusters were found. Whole-study findings and limits: Contracting clones from day 15 to 85 had balanced CD4/CD8; later expanders favoured CD4+. The study detected some responding clones in pre-infection memory, suggesting cross-reactive memory joined. A second wave of clones peaked on day 37, and their SARS-CoV-2 specificity went unconfirmed.

The germline V gene has CDR1 SGHDT and CDR2 YYEEEE. The CDR3 consists of 15 residues. The J segment lost 5 bases and the V segment lost 4 bases, leaving 10 bases of the junction unmatched. TCRdb re-analysed the 5' RACE reads in MiXCR, keeping a single row per CDR3 protein. The table has almost 350,000 distinct CDR3 sequences, 20% seen once; the top ten hold roughly a fifth. The sequenced material came from PBMCs or a T cell subset sorted from them (not recorded which). This chain uses TRBV5-6 with TRBJ2-5; 8 positions match TRBD2. The source of this sequence is a man younger than 30 who had mild COVID-19 (a few samples of this study predate the infection). Cell type and time point are not known. The CDR3 DNA follows: TGTGCCAGCAGCCAGATACGGGGGGGCAGGGAGACCCAGTACTTC. This codes for CASSQIRGGRETQYF.